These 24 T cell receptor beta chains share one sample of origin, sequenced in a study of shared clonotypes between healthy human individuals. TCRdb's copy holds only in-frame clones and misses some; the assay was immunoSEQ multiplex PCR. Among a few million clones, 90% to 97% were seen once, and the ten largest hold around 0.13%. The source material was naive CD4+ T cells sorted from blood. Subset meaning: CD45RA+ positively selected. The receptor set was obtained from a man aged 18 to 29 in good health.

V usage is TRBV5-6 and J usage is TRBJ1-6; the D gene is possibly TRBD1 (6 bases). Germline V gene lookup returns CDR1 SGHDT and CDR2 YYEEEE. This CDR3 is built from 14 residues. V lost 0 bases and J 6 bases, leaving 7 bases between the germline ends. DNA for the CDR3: TGTGCCAGCAGCTTGGGCAGGGGTAATTCACCCCTCCACTTT. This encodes CASSLGRGNSPLHF.

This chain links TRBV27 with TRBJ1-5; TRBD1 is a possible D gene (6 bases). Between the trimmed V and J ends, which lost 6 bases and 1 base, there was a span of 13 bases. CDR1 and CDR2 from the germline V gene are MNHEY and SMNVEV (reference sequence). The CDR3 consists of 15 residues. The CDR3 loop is CASRRNRDSNQPQHF. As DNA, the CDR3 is TGTGCCAGCAGACGAAACAGGGACAGCAATCAGCCCCAGCATTTT.

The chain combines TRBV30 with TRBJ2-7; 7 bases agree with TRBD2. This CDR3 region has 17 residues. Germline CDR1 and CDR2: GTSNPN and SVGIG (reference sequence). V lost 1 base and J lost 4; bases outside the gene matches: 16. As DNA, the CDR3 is TGTGCCTGGAGTGCTACGGGGAGGGGCTTCTTTGCGTACGAGCAGTACTTC. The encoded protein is CAWSATGRGFFAYEQYF.

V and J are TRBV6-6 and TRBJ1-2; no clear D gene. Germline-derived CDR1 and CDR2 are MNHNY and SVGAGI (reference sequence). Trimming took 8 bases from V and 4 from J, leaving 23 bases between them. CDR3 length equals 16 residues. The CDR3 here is CASHPDLRTDFYGYTF. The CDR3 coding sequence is TGTGCCAGCCATCCAGACCTCAGGACGGATTTCTATGGCTACACCTTC.

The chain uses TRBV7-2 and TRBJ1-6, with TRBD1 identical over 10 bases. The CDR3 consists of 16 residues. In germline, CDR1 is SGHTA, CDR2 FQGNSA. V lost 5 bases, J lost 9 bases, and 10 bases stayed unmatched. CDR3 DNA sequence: TGTGCCAGCAGCCCGACAGGGGGCTCTTTTACTTCACCCCTCCACTTT. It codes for CASSPTGGSFTSPLHF.

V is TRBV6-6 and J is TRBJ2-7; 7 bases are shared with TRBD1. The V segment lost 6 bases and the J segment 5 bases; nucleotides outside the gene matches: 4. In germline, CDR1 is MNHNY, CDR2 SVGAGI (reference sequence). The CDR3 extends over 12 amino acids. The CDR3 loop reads CASRQGFHEQYF. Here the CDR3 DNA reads TGTGCCAGCAGACAGGGGTTCCACGAGCAGTACTTC.

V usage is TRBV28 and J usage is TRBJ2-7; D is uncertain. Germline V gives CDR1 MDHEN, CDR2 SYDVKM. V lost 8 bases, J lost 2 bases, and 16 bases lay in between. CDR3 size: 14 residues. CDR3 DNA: TGTGCCAGCTCCTTGAGGTACTCTCCCTACGAGCAGTACTTC. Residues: CASSLRYSPYEQYF. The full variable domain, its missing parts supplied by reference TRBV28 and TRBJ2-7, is DVKVTQSSRYLVKRTGEKVFLECVQDMDHENMFWYRQDPGLGLRLIYFSYDVKMKEKGDIPEGYSVSREKKERFSLILESASTNQTSMYLCASSLRYSPYEQYFGPGTRLTVT.

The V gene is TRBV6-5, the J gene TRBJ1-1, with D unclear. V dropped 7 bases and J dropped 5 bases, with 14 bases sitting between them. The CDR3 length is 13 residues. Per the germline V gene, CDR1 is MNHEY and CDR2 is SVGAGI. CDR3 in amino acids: CASTPPGGTEAFF. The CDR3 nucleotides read TGTGCCAGCACTCCCCCGGGTGGGACTGAAGCTTTCTTT.

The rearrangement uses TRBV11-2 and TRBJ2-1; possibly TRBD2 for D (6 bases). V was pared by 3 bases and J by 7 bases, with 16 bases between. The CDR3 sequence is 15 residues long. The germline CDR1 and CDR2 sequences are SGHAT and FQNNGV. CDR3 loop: CASSFPGVRSNEQFF. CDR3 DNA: TGTGCCAGCAGCTTTCCGGGAGTTCGGTCGAATGAGCAGTTCTTC.

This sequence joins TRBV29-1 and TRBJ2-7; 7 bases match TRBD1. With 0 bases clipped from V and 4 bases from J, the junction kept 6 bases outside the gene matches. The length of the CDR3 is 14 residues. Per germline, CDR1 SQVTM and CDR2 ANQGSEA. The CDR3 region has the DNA TGCAGCGTTGAAGAGGGCAGGGGGTCTTACGAGCAGTACTTC. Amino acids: CSVEEGRGSYEQYF.

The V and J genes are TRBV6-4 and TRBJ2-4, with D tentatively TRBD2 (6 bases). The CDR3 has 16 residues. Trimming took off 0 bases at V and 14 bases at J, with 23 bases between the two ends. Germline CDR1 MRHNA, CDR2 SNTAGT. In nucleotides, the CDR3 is TGTGCCAGCAGTGACTCGTTGCGGGAACTAAGTTTAAAAAAGTACTTC. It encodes CASSDSLRELSLKKYF.

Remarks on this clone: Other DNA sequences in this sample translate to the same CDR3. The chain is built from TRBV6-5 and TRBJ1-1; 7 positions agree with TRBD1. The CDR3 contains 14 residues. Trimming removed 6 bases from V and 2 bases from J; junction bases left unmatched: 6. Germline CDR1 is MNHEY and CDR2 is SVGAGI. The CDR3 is CASSPPGGNTEAFF. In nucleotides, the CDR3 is TGTGCCAGCAGCCCACCAGGGGGAAACACTGAAGCTTTCTTT.

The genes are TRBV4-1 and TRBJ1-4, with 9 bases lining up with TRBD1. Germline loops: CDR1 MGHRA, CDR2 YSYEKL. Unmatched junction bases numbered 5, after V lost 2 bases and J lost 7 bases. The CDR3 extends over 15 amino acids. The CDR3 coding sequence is TGCGCCAGCAGCCAACCACAGGGGGCTTTTGAAAAACTGTTTTTT. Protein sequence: CASSQPQGAFEKLFF.

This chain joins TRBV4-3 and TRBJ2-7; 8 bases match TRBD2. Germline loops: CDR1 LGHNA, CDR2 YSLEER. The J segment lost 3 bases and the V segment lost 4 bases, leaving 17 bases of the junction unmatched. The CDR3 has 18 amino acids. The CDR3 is CASSLSASGSTVDYEQYF. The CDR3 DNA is TGCGCCAGCAGCCTTTCTGCTAGCGGGTCTACCGTCGACTACGAGCAGTACTTC.

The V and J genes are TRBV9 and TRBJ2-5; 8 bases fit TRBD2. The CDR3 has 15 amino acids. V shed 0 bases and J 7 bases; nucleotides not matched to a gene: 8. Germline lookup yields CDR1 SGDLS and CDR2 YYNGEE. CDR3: CASSVGDGRARTQYF. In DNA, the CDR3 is TGTGCCAGCAGCGTAGGTGACGGGAGGGCGAGGACCCAGTACTTC.

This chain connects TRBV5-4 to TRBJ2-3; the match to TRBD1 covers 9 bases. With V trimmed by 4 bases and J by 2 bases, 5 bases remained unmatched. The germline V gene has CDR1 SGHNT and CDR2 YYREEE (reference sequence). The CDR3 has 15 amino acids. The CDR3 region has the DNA TGTGCCAGCAGCATAGACAGGGGGACCACAGATACGCAGTATTTT. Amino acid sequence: CASSIDRGTTDTQYF.

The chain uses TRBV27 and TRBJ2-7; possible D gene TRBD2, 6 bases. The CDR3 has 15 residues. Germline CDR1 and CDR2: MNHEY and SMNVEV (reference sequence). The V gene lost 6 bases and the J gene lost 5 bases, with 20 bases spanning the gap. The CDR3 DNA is TGTGCCAGCAGCATATGGGGGGAGGCCCTCAACGAGCAGTACTTC. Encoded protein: CASSIWGEALNEQYF.

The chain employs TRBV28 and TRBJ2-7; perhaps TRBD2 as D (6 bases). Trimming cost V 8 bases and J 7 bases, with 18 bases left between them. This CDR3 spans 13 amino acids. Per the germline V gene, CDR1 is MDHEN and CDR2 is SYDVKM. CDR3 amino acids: CASFGLGLGEQYF. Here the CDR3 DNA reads TGTGCCAGCTTCGGACTGGGACTGGGGGAGCAGTACTTC.

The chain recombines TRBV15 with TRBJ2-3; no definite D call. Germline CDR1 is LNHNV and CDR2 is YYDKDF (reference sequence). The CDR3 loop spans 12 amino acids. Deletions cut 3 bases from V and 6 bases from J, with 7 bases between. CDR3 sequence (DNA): TGTGCCACCAGCAGGAGTAGTGATACGCAGTATTTT. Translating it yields CATSRSSDTQYF.

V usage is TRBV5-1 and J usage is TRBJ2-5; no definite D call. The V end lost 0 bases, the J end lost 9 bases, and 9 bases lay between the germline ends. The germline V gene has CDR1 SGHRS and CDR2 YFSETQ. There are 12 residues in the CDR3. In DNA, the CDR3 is TGCGCCAGCAGCTTGGATGCGAAGGCCCAGTACTTC. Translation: CASSLDAKAQYF.

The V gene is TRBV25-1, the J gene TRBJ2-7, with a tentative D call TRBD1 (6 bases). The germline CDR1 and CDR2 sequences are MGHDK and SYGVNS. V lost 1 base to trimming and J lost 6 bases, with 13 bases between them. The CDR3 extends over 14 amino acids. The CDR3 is CASSESSTGTEQYF. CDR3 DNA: TGTGCCAGCAGTGAATCCTCGACAGGAACCGAGCAGTACTTC.

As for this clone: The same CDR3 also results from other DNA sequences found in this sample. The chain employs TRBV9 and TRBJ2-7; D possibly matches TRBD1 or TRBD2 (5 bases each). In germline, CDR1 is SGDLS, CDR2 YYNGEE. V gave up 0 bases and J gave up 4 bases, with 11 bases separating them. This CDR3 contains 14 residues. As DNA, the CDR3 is TGTGCCAGCAGCGTAGCCCCGGGGCTGTACGAGCAGTACTTC. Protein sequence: CASSVAPGLYEQYF.

CDR3 amino acids: CASSLGDNYRSGANVLTF. DNA of the CDR3: TGTGCCAGCAGTTTAGGTGACAACTACCGCTCTGGGGCCAACGTCCTGACTTTC. This chain connects TRBV28 to TRBJ2-6; no firm D call. The V gene's germline CDR1 is MDHEN and CDR2 SYDVKM. The V end lost 2 bases, the J end lost 0 bases, and 14 bases lay between the germline ends. The CDR3 consists of 18 residues.

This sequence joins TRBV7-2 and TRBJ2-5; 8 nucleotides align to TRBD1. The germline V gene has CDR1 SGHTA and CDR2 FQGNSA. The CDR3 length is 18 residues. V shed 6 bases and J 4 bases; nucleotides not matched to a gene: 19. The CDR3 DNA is TGTGCCAGCAGTCGAGGTGGCCCCGGCAGGGGGCGAGGAGAGACCCAGTACTTC. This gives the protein CASSRGGPGRGRGETQYF.